What follows are 13 T cell receptor beta chains derived from one specimen sequenced in a study of identical twins. TCRdb reanalysed the 5' RACE reads using MiXCR and keeps one entry per CDR3 protein. The sample lists approximately 500,000 distinct CDR3 sequences, 20% to 25% seen once, with around 3% in the top ten. The sample was also reused in another study, on T cells expressing NK-cell markers.

Sequencing used CD4+ T cells sorted from blood. All receptors derive from a woman aged 18-35 years in good health.

V gene TRBV7-2 combines with J gene TRBJ2-3; possibly TRBD2 for D (7 bases). Between the trimmed V and J ends, which lost 5 bases and 5 bases, there was a span of 20 bases. Germline V gene data show CDR1 as SGHTA and CDR2 as FQGNSA. The CDR3 loop spans 16 amino acids. The CDR3 sequence is CASSPSLGGAGDTQYF. The DNA of the CDR3 is TGTGCCAGCAGCCCGTCCCTGGGGGGGGCGGGAGATACGCAGTATTTT.

This rearrangement joins TRBV20-1 to TRBJ2-5; D might be TRBD2 (5 bases). V gave up 1 base and J gave up 2 bases, with 11 bases separating them. CDR1 DFQATT and CDR2 SNEGSKA come from the germline V gene (reference sequence). The CDR3 has 14 amino acids. The DNA for the CDR3 is TGCAGTGCTAGAGCATGGAGCGGACAAGAGACCCAGTACTTC. Protein product: CSARAWSGQETQYF.

This clonotype was observed many times. This chain links TRBV7-3 with TRBJ2-2; TRBD1 might be the D (6 bases). The germline V and J ends were trimmed by 5 bases and 3 bases, with 13 bases remaining between them. The CDR3 has 15 residues. Germline V CDR1 and CDR2: SGHTA, FQGTGA. CDR3 sequence (DNA): TGTGCCAGCAGCGCCCGGGACACTTACACCGGGGAGCTGTTTTTT. It specifies CASSARDTYTGELFF.

This clonotype has a handful of counts. V is TRBV15 and J is TRBJ1-5; D gene ambiguous. Germline CDR1 LNHNV, CDR2 YYDKDF (reference sequence). The germline V and J ends were trimmed by 3 bases and 6 bases, with 15 bases remaining between them. This CDR3 is 15 amino acids long. The CDR3: CATSRLKGVGQPQHF. As DNA, the CDR3 is TGTGCCACCAGCAGGTTGAAGGGAGTAGGTCAGCCCCAGCATTTT.

This chain uses TRBV7-2 with TRBJ1-2, with D unresolved. The CDR3 runs to 15 residues. Trimming left V 1 base short and J 4 bases short, with 13 bases between. Germline V gene sequence: CDR1 SGHTA, CDR2 FQGNSA. CDR3 nucleotides: TGTGCCAGCAGCTTAGTCATTAAATTGGGCTATGGCTACACCTTC. Its translation is CASSLVIKLGYGYTF.

In this sample, this clonotype turned up a few times. The chain combines TRBV12-3 or TRBV12-4 with TRBJ2-1; 15 nucleotides match TRBD2. The CDR3 sequence is 17 residues long. J was trimmed by 4 bases and V by 3 bases; bases with no gene match: 4. CDR3 sequence reads: CASSFLGTSGRYNEQFF. The CDR3 coding sequence is TGTGCCAGCAGTTTCTTGGGGACTAGCGGGAGGTACAATGAGCAGTTCTTC.

This clonotype was detected a few times. This chain uses TRBV20-1 with TRBJ2-2; the match to TRBD1 covers 11 bases. The germline gives CDR1 DFQATT, CDR2 SNEGSKA (reference sequence). The CDR3 has 13 amino acids. V shed 5 bases and J 5 bases; nucleotides not matched to a gene: 1. The CDR3 is CSAGQGATGELFF. The CDR3 DNA follows: TGCAGTGCTGGACAGGGGGCGACCGGGGAGCTGTTTTTT.

The V and J genes are TRBV20-1 and TRBJ2-7, with 7 bases lining up with TRBD2. CDR1 DFQATT and CDR2 SNEGSKA come from the germline V gene (reference sequence). The CDR3 runs to 11 residues. The J segment lost 5 bases and the V segment lost 7 bases, leaving 5 bases of the junction unmatched. CDR3 sequence: CSVGRGNEQYF. CDR3 DNA: TGCAGTGTGGGGAGGGGCAACGAGCAGTACTTC.

This clonotype has only a few counts. The chain links TRBV12-3 or TRBV12-4 to TRBJ2-6; no reliable D call. Trimming removed 5 bases at V and 0 bases at J, with 14 bases between. The length of the CDR3 is 17 residues. The CDR3 sequence is CASSLNFRISGANVLTF. The CDR3 nucleotides read TGTGCCAGCAGTCTAAATTTCCGAATCTCTGGGGCCAACGTCCTGACTTTC.

This clonotype was seen only a few times. The rearrangement links TRBV7-9 to TRBJ1-2, with TRBD1 matching over 7 bases. CDR1 is SEHNR and CDR2 is FQNEAQ in the germline V gene (reference sequence). The CDR3 spans 13 residues. The junction had 2 bases not matched to a gene; V was cut back by 3 bases and J by 4 bases. CDR3 region: CASSLTGFYGYTF. CDR3 coding DNA: TGTGCCAGCAGCTTGACAGGGTTCTATGGCTACACCTTC.

This clonotype was counted a few times. The rearrangement links TRBV20-1 to TRBJ1-6; TRBD1 might be the D (6 bases). V lost 1 base and J 9 bases, leaving 16 bases between the germline ends. Germline CDR1 DFQATT, CDR2 SNEGSKA (reference sequence). CDR3 size: 15 residues. Here the CDR3 reads CSARGPPGVGSPLHF. The CDR3 DNA is TGCAGTGCTAGAGGCCCCCCAGGGGTCGGTTCACCCCTCCACTTT.

This chain connects TRBV12-3 or TRBV12-4 to TRBJ2-7; D is possibly TRBD1 or TRBD2 (5 bases each). There are 12 residues in the CDR3. Trimming took off 8 bases at V and 2 bases at J, with 10 bases between the two ends. In DNA, the CDR3 is TGTGCCAGCGGTGGGACGGCCTACGAGCAGTACTTC. This translates into CASGGTAYEQYF.

Only a few counts were recorded for this clonotype. The chain couples TRBV15 to TRBJ2-1; no reliable D call. Per germline, CDR1 LNHNV and CDR2 YYDKDF (reference sequence). CDR3 length equals 16 residues. V lost 2 bases and J lost 0, with 11 bases in between. The CDR3 here is CATSRLGGSSYNEQFF. DNA of the CDR3: TGTGCCACCAGCAGATTGGGCGGAAGCTCCTACAATGAGCAGTTCTTC. Combining the CDR3 with reference TRBV15 and TRBJ2-1 gives the whole variable domain DAMVIQNPRYQVTQFGKPVTLSCSQTLNHNVMYWYQQKSSQAPKLLFHYYDKDFNNEADTPDNFQSRRPNTSFCFLDIRSPGLGDTAMYLCATSRLGGSSYNEQFFGPGTRLTVL.